This TCR beta chain emerged from a study of blood T cell repertoires in COVID-19. Study in general: In each case, the material was cDNA or gDNA derived from T cells, B-cell-depleted T cells, or PBMCs.

Germline V gene sequence: CDR1 SGHAT, CDR2 FQNNGV. V was pared by 2 bases and J by 5 bases, with 12 bases between. The CDR3 runs 14 residues. This table comes from immunoSEQ multiplex PCR, and its TCRdb copy is limited to in-frame clones, with some not included. The profile shows 300,000 or so clones, roughly nine tenths of them singletons. The TCR was taken from a woman in her 30s with COVID-19, enrolled during active disease. V is TRBV11-2 and J is TRBJ1-2; TRBD1 is a possible D gene (5 bases). The sample taken for sequencing was peripheral blood. The CDR3, as DNA: TGTGCCAGCAGCTTAACAAGGCAGGGATATGGCTACACCTTC. It encodes CASSLTRQGYGYTF.